One sample yielded the 5 T cell receptor beta chains listed below, sequenced in a study of T cell clonality in common variable immunodeficiency. Sequenced by immunoSEQ multiplex PCR; TCRdb stores in-frame clones only, minus some. Recorded here are around 52,000 clones, none singletons. Sequenced: peripheral blood mononuclear cells. The receptors were gathered from a person aged 18 to 70 in good health.

In this sample, this clone turned up many times. Germline and junction disagree at one end, which may indicate a read error. The CDR3 is cut off 3 residues early in the read; its end comes from the germline J gene. The rearrangement links TRBV4-2 to TRBJ2-1, with a weak D call TRBD1 (6 bases). CDR3 length: 14 residues. The germline gives CDR1 LGHNA, CDR2 YNFKEQ. The CDR3 DNA, read in part, is TGCGCCAGCAGCCACGTACAGGGTAGGAATGAG. This translates into CASSHVQGRNE. The CDR3 reads in full as CASSHVQGRNEQFF.

This clone was seen ten or more times. Read coverage stops 3 residues before the CDR3 terminus; the germline J gene supplies the remainder. The chain uses TRBV6-2 or TRBV6-3 and TRBJ1-1; TRBD1 is a possible D gene (6 bases). Per germline, CDR1 MNHEY and CDR2 SVGEGT. This CDR3 is 15 amino acids long. Trimming removed 1 base from V and 4 bases from J, with 13 bases in between. The sequenced part of the CDR3 DNA is TGTGCCAGCAGTTACTGGGGGGGCTCGGCCACTGAA. It specifies CASSYWGGSATE. Given in full, the CDR3 is CASSYWGGSATEAFF.

This clone ranks as medium-sized. The read gets to within 3 residues of the CDR3 end, and the germline J gene fills in the rest. The chain combines TRBV10-1 with TRBJ2-2; D call uncertain. The germline V gene encodes CDR1 WNHNN and CDR2 SYGVQD (reference sequence). Trimming cost V 3 bases and J 2 bases, with 7 bases left between them. The CDR3 contains 14 residues. The CDR3 bases that were read are TGCGCCAGCAGTGATAGACTCAACACCGGGGAG. It codes for CASSDRLNTGE. Given in full, the CDR3 is CASSDRLNTGELFF.

There are many counts of this clone. Coverage ceases 3 residues before the CDR3 finishes, and the germline J gene fills in the end. V and J are TRBV7-2 and TRBJ1-6; no definite D call. V lost 3 bases and J 9 bases, leaving 9 bases between the germline ends. The CDR3 spans 13 residues. CDR1 and CDR2 from the germline V gene are SGHTA and FQGNSA. Incomplete CDR3 DNA: TGTGCCAGCAGCTTTGGGCAAATTTCACCC. Translation gives CASSFGQISP. The entire CDR3 protein reads CASSFGQISPLHF.

Turning to this clone: The CDR3 end lies 3 residues beyond the end of the read and is filled in from the germline J gene. The gene calls are TRBV18 and TRBJ2-7; 8 positions match TRBD1. The CDR3 runs to 15 residues. Germline CDR1 reads KGHSH; CDR2 reads LQKENI. J lost 1 base, V lost 2 bases, and 4 bases had no gene match. CDR3 loop: CASSPAQGASYEQYF. The sequenced CDR3 bases are TGTGCCAGCTCACCAGCGCAGGGGGCTTCCTACGAG.